This TCR beta chain comes out of a study of spatial heterogeneity in lung cancer (dated by TCRdb to the late 2010s). As for the study more broadly: More beta-chain than alpha-chain transcripts were consistently detected, likely reflecting higher beta-chain transcript abundance. In the raw uncorrected reads, each unique combination of TCR and UMI appeared on average more than ten times. In non-small cell lung cancer, the study quantitatively compared TCR alpha and beta repertoires across several tumor regions, matched nontumor lung, and blood. Nonsynonymous mutation counts, determined by whole-exome sequencing of tumor tissue, were related to TCR repertoire features. Both alpha and beta chains were TCR-sequenced in around 220 tumor regions, around 65 matched nontumor lung samples and more than 50 PBMC samples obtained at surgery.

Broad study findings and their caveats: Confirming at a functional level the hypothesis that regional TCRs recognize regional mutations was considered to require additional single-cell paired TCR alpha and beta sequencing.

Libraries were built with 5' RACE. The reads were generated on a NextSeq 500. In the TCR library protocol, a unique molecular identifier was attached to each TCR cDNA molecule so that PCR and sequencing errors could be corrected. As for the original processing: Decombinator tools were used for TCR identification, UMI-based error correction and CDR3 extraction. TCRs above a frequency of 2 per 1,000, corresponding to the top 1% of the tumor frequency distribution, were defined as expanded. Renyi diversity was computed with the R vegan package after each repertoire had been subsampled 100 times to 5,000 TCRs. CDR3 similarity networks were built from amino acid triplet string-kernel similarity, connecting CDR3s with pairwise similarity above 0.82. TCRdb trimmed the raw reads at Q25, called clones with MiXCR and kept productive beta chains. Each CDR3 protein appears once, grouped with its most common genes and DNA. These V and J calls derive from TCRdb rather than the authors' analysis. The sample profile shows roughly 6,200 distinct CDR3 sequences; approximately 18% of them were found once. The ten largest clones represent about 15% of the sample.

The time point label here, explained by the study, means: sample taken at primary tumor resection. Samples were obtained from 65 to 90 patients with early-stage, untreated non-small cell lung cancer from the lung TRACERx cohort. Whole RNA extracted from tumor and nontumor lung tissue, or from cryopreserved PBMC samples, was used for TCR sequencing without cell sorting. Only patients with enough RNA available from two or more tumor regions were chosen for TCR sequencing. A lung pathologist reviewed the tumor and adjacent nontumor lung specimens before the specimens were selected. At the junction V is shortened by 3 bases and J by 11 bases; bases outside the gene matches: 8. The CDR3 contains 15 residues, cysteine and phenylalanine counted. Only the CDR3 portion is preserved as DNA: 45 bases, with reading frame beginning at the first base. The germline V gene (reference sequence) sets CDR1 to LGHDT and CDR2 to YNNKEL.

To note about this clonotype: What this receptor recognizes is not known. Per-nucleotide qualities are absent, and no much larger clonotype sits a single base away.

This receptor chain uses TRBV3-1 and TRBJ1-6; 9 bases in the junction line up with TRBD1. The source is a male donor with early-stage non-small cell lung cancer. Material: normal lung tissue next to the tumor, obtained at surgery. The DNA sequence is given as TGTGCCAGCAGCCATGGACAGGGGAAACCGGCACCCCTCCACTTT. This sequence encodes CASSHGQGKPAPLHF. Where the CDR3 stops, the reference TRBV3-1 and TRBJ1-6 genes take over; the full variable domain is DTAVSQTPKYLVTQMGNDKSIKCEQNLGHDTMYWYKQDSKKFLKIMFSYNNKELIINETVPNRFSPKSPDKAHLNLHINSLELGDSAVYFCASSHGQGKPAPLHFGNGTRLTVT.